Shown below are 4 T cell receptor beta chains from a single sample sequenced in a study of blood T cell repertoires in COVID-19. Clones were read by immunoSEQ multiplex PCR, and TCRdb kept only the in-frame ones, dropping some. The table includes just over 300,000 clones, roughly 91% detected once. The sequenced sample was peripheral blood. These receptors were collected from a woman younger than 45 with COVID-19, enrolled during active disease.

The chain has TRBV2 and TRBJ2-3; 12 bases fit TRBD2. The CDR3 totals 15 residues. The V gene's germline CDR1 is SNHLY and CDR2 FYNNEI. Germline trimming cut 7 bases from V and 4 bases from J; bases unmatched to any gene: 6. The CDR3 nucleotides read TGTGCCAGCACCACACTAGCGGGGGGCGCAGATACGCAGTATTTT. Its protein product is CASTTLAGGADTQYF.

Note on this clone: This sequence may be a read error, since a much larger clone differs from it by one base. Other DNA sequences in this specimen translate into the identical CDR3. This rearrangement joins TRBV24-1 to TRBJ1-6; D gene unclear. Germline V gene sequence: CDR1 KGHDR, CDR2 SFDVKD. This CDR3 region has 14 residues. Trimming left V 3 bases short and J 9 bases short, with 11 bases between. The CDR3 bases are TGTGCCACCAGTGATGGTACAGACGGTTCACCCCTCCACTTT. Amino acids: CATSDGTDGSPLHF.

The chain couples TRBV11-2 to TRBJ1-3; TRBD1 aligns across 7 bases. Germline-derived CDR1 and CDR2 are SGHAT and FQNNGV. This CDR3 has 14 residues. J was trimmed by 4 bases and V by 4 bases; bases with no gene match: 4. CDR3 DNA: TGTGCCAGCAGCTCCGACAGGGTCGGAAACACCATATATTTT. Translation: CASSSDRVGNTIYF.

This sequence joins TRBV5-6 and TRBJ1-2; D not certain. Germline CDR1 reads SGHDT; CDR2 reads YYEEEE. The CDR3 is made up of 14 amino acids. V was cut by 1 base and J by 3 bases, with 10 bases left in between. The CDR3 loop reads CASSLWEIYYGYTF. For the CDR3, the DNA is TGTGCCAGCAGCTTGTGGGAGATTTACTATGGCTACACCTTC.